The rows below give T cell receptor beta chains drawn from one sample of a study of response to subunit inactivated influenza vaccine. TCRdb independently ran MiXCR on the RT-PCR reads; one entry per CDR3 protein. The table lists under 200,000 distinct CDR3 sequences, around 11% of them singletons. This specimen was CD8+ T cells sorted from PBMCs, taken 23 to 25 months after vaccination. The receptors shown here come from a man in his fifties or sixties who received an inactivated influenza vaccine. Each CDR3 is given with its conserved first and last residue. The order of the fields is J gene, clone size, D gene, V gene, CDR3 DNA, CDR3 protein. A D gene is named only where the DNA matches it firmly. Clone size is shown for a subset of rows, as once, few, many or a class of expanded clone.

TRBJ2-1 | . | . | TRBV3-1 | TGTGCCAGCAGCCAAGGCTCCGGGAGCCCAACTTACAATGAGCAGTTCTTC | CASSQGSGSPTYNEQFF
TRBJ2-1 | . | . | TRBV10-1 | TGCGCCAGCGGGCAGACTTACAATGAGCAGTTCTTC | CASGQTYNEQFF
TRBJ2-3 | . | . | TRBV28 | TGTGCCAGCAGTTTTGGTTATTTGGGGGATCGAGGCACAGATACGCAGTATTTT | CASSFGYLGDRGTDTQYF
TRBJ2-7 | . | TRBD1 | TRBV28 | TGTGCCAGCAGTTCTAGACAGGGGGCTGCTATTTACGAGCAGTACTTC | CASSSRQGAAIYEQYF
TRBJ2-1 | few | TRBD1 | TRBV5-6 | TGTGCCAGCAGCACCGACAGGGTTATGCATGAGCAGTTCTTC | CASSTDRVMHEQFF
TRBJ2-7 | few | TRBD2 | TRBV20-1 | TGCAGTGCTGCCGGCGGGACTAGCGGGAGGCCACTCTACGAGCAGTACTTC | CSAAGGTSGRPLYEQYF
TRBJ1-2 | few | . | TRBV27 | TGTGCCAGCAGTCCCCGGACCGGAGGTGACTATGGCTACACCTTC | CASSPRTGGDYGYTF
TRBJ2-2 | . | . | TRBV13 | TGTGCCAGCAGCCTTCGACTAAGCCCTACCCCCGGGGAGCTGTTTTTT | CASSLRLSPTPGELFF
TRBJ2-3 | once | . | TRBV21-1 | TGTGCCAGCAGCACTAGGGGACGTGCAGATACGCAGTATTTT | CASSTRGRADTQYF
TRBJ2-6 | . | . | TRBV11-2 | TGTGCCAGCAGCTACCTTTTTGGTGGGGCCCCCTCTGGGGCCAACGTCCTGACTTTC | CASSYLFGGAPSGANVLTF